One sample yielded the 9 T cell receptor beta chains listed below, sequenced in a study of T cell changes during pregnancy in multiple sclerosis (dated by TCRdb to between 2018 and 2021). Library preparation employed the immunoSEQ multiplex PCR assay. What TCRdb holds here is the immuneACCESS table cut down to in-frame rearrangements. Part of the clones is not present; checked against another copy, under half of the missing clones reflect an unresolved V gene, and the others are unexplained. The sample yields 30,000 to 35,000 clones; 75% to 95% were counted once. Of the sample, about 10% falls within the top ten clones. The sequences come from CD8+ T cells from peripheral blood mononuclear cells, collected before pregnancy. These receptor sequences come from a female donor with multiple sclerosis, enrolled in a pregnancy study.

The chain joins TRBV27 to TRBJ1-2, with 10 bases aligning to TRBD1. Germline loops: CDR1 MNHEY, CDR2 SMNVEV (reference sequence). Trimming at V came to 5 bases and at J to 5 bases, leaving 5 bases not matched to a gene. CDR3 size: 14 residues. DNA of the CDR3: TGTGCCAGCAGTATCGGGACAGGGGCGTATGGCTACACCTTC. It translates to CASSIGTGAYGYTF.

This clone was seen just once. The J gene is TRBJ2-7, the V gene TRBV7-6; the match to TRBD1 covers 7 bases. CDR3 length: 15 residues. V lost 5 bases, J lost 0 bases, and 7 bases stayed unmatched. CDR1 SGHVS and CDR2 FNYEAQ come from the germline V gene. For the CDR3, the DNA is TGTGCCAGCAGCCTCCGACAGGGATTCTCCTACGAGCAGTACTTC. This gives the protein CASSLRQGFSYEQYF. Full variable domain (missing parts from reference TRBV7-6 and TRBJ2-7): GAGVSQSPRYKVTKRGQDVALRCDPISGHVSLYWYRQALGQGPEFLTYFNYEAQQDKSGLPNDRFSAERPEGSISTLTIQRTEQRDSAMYRCASSLRQGFSYEQYFGPGTRLTVT.

The CDR3 region has the DNA TGTGCCAGCAGCTTAGGGGAGGCCGGAAACACCATATATTTT. This gives the protein CASSLGEAGNTIYF. This chain joins TRBV7-6 and TRBJ1-3; D gene ambiguous. V lost 1 base, J lost 4 bases, and 8 bases lay in between. Per the germline V gene, CDR1 is SGHVS and CDR2 is FNYEAQ. The CDR3 consists of 14 residues. Combining the CDR3 with reference TRBV7-6 and TRBJ1-3 gives the whole variable domain GAGVSQSPRYKVTKRGQDVALRCDPISGHVSLYWYRQALGQGPEFLTYFNYEAQQDKSGLPNDRFSAERPEGSISTLTIQRTEQRDSAMYRCASSLGEAGNTIYFGEGSWLTVV.

The chain links TRBV29-1 to TRBJ2-7, with 8 bases identical to TRBD2. Trimming cost V 1 base and J 7 bases; bases outside gene matches: 6. Germline V lookup: CDR1 SQVTM, CDR2 ANQGSEA. This CDR3 region has 13 residues. The CDR3 DNA reads TGCAGCGTTGAAGCCGGGAGGGCAGATGAGCAGTACTTC. Its protein product is CSVEAGRADEQYF.

The CDR3 DNA is TGTGCCAGCTACTGGACTAGCGGGAGGGCCAAGGATCCAGATACGCAGTATTTT. Residues: CASYWTSGRAKDPDTQYF. The V gene is TRBV2, the J gene TRBJ2-3; 15 positions agree with TRBD2. The germline gives CDR1 SNHLY, CDR2 FYNNEI. With 8 bases clipped from V and 4 bases from J, the junction kept 13 bases outside the gene matches. CDR3 length: 18 residues.

This clone was counted many times. The chain joins TRBV6-1 to TRBJ1-5, with 10 bases aligning to TRBD1. CDR1 is MNHNS, CDR2 SASEGT, per germline. The length of the CDR3 is 14 residues. The junction had 3 bases not matched to a gene; V was cut back by 4 bases and J by 6 bases. The CDR3, as DNA: TGTGCCAGCAGTGCCGGACAGGGGGGTCAGCCCCAGCATTTT. This sequence encodes CASSAGQGGQPQHF.

Regarding this clone: Its ends do not fully match the called genes, so a read error is possible. The V and J genes are TRBV6-5 and TRBJ2-1; D is undetermined. Germline V CDR1 and CDR2: MNHEY, SVGAGI. The CDR3 runs to 13 residues. The CDR3 DNA is TGTGCCAGCAGTTATTCCTCCGACAATGAGCAGTTCTTC. This sequence encodes CASSYSSDNEQFF.

The chain is built from TRBV7-8 and TRBJ1-2; TRBD1 agrees at 8 bases. Germline loops: CDR1 SGHVS, CDR2 FQNEAQ. V was clipped by 5 bases and J by 5 bases; unmatched bases: 10. The CDR3 loop spans 15 amino acids. The chain's CDR3 is CASSTHRGFGYGYTF. CDR3 nucleotide sequence: TGTGCCAGCAGCACTCACAGGGGGTTCGGGTATGGCTACACCTTC.

CDR3 DNA: TGTGCCAGCAGCTTAGCGAGGATTAGGACTGAAGCTTTCTTT. It yields the protein CASSLARIRTEAFF. The chain links TRBV7-9 to TRBJ1-1; unclear D gene. The CDR3 has 14 amino acids. With 0 bases removed from V and 5 bases from J, the gap between germline ends came to 10 bases. Germline V CDR1 and CDR2: SEHNR, FQNEAQ (reference sequence).